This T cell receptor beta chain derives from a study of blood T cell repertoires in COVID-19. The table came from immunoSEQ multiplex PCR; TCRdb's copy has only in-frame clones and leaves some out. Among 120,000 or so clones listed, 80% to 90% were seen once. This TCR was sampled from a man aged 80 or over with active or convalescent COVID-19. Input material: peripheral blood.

The CDR3 here is CASRRTGSYEQYF. The CDR3 nucleotides read TGTGCCAGCAGAAGGACAGGGTCCTACGAGCAGTACTTC. The rearrangement links TRBV27 to TRBJ2-7; TRBD1 aligns across 8 bases. This CDR3 region has 13 residues. V gave up 6 bases and J gave up 1 base; unmatched junction bases: 2. CDR1 is MNHEY and CDR2 is SMNVEV in the germline V gene (reference sequence).